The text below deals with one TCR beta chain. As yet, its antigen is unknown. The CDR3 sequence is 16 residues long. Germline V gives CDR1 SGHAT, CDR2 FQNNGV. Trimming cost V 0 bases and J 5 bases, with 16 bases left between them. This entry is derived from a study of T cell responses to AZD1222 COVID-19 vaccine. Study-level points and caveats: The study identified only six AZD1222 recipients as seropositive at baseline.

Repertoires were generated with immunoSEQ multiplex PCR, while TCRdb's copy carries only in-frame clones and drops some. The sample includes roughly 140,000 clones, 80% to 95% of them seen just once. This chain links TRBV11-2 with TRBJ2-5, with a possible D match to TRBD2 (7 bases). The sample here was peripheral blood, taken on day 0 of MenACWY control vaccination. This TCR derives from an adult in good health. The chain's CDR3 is CASSLDLRGARETQYF. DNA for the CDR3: TGTGCCAGCAGCTTAGATCTTCGGGGGGCGCGGGAGACCCAGTACTTC. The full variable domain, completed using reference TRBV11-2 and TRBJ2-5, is EAGVAQSPRYKIIEKRQSVAFWCNPISGHATLYWYQQILGQGPKLLIQFQNNGVVDDSQLPKDRFSAERLKGVDSTLKIQPAKLEDSAVYLCASSLDLRGARETQYFGPGTRLLVL.